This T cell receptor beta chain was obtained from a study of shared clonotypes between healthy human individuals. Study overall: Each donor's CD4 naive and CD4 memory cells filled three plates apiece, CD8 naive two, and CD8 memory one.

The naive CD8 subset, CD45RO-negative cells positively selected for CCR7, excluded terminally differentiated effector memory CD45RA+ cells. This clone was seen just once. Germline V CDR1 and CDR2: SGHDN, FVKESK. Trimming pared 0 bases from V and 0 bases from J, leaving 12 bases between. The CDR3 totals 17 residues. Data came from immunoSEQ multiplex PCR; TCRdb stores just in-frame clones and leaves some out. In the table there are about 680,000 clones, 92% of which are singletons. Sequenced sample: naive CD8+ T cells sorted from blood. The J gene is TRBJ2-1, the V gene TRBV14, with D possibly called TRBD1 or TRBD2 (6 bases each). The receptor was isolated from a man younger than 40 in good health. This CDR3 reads CASSQDFGGLSYNEQFF. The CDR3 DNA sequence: TGTGCCAGCAGCCAAGATTTCGGGGGCCTCTCCTACAATGAGCAGTTCTTC.